The sequence of this TCR beta chain was determined in a study of T cells expressing NK-cell markers. The overall study: Sorted CD3+CD56-NKG2C+, CD3+CD56+NKG2C- and CD3+CD56+NKG2C+ T cells were the source of the TCR beta repertoires. HCMV serostatus: seven of eight sequenced donors positive, one negative.

Regarding the study as a whole: A few donors likewise had their CD3+CD56-NKG2C+ fraction led by these clonotypes. Questions lingered over whether expanded NKG2C+ T cell clones were HCMV-specific.

TCRdb processed the 5' RACE reads again and assigns one entry to each CDR3 protein, with no DNA. The sample shows about 380,000 distinct CDR3 sequences, and around 5.2% sits with its ten largest clones. About this clonotype: Its target is not known.

The V gene's germline CDR1 is SGDLS and CDR2 YYNGEE. The CDR3 extends over 16 amino acids. This clonotype was sampled from a man aged 18 to 69 in good health. The sample comprised blood T cells: a sorted CD56 or NKG2C T cell subset, CD4+ or CD8+ T cells, or bulk PBMC T cells (not recorded which). The chain has TRBV9 and TRBJ2-2; TCRdb returns TRBD2, unconfirmable since there is no DNA. The CDR3 is CASSARGLATTGELFF.